Listed below are T cell receptor beta chains from one sample, sequenced in a study of blood T cell repertoires in COVID-19. Data came from immunoSEQ multiplex PCR; TCRdb stores just in-frame clones and leaves some out. The table has over 75,000 clones, about 80% seen once. The sequenced material came from peripheral blood. These receptors originate from a woman aged 65 to 85 with acute or convalescent COVID-19. The CDR3 runs from the conserved cysteine through the conserved F or W. Each record gives: clone size, V gene, D gene, J gene, CDR3 protein, CDR3 DNA. A D gene is named only where the DNA matches it firmly. Only part of the rows carry a size: once, few, many, or a class if the clone is expanded.

clone size: NA; V gene: TRBV14; D gene: NA; J gene: TRBJ2-1; CDR3 protein: CASSLGLLYNEQFF; CDR3 DNA: TGTGCCAGCAGCCTGGGACTCCTCTACAATGAGCAGTTCTTC
clone size: NA; V gene: TRBV5-1; D gene: TRBD1; J gene: TRBJ2-7; CDR3 protein: CASSPTGGRHEQYF; CDR3 DNA: TGCGCCAGCAGCCCGACAGGGGGCCGACACGAGCAGTACTTC
clone size: NA; V gene: TRBV27; D gene: TRBD2; J gene: TRBJ2-1; CDR3 protein: CASSFPGGRQFF; CDR3 DNA: TGTGCCAGCAGTTTCCCGGGGGGGAGGCAGTTCTTC
clone size: NA; V gene: TRBV7-3; D gene: TRBD2; J gene: TRBJ2-1; CDR3 protein: CASSRLAGAINEQFF; CDR3 DNA: TGTGCCAGCAGCAGACTAGCGGGAGCCATCAATGAGCAGTTCTTC
clone size: NA; V gene: TRBV4-2; D gene: TRBD1; J gene: TRBJ2-3; CDR3 protein: CASSQGPGQGADTQYF; CDR3 DNA: TGTGCCAGCAGCCAAGGACCGGGACAGGGCGCAGATACGCAGTATTTT
clone size: NA; V gene: TRBV28; D gene: NA; J gene: TRBJ2-1; CDR3 protein: CASEAGTGVVDEQFF; CDR3 DNA: TGTGCCAGCGAGGCCGGGACTGGGGTTGTGGATGAGCAGTTCTTC
clone size: few; V gene: TRBV7-8; D gene: NA; J gene: TRBJ2-3; CDR3 protein: CASSPGLSTDTQYF; CDR3 DNA: TGTGCCAGCAGCCCGGGACTGTCCACAGATACGCAGTATTTT
clone size: NA; V gene: TRBV11-2; D gene: NA; J gene: TRBJ1-2; CDR3 protein: CASSTIRDYGYTF; CDR3 DNA: TGTGCCAGCAGCACCATCCGGGACTATGGCTACACCTTC
clone size: NA; V gene: TRBV9; D gene: TRBD2; J gene: TRBJ2-3; CDR3 protein: CASSVEISGSGSDTQYF; CDR3 DNA: TGTGCCAGCAGCGTAGAGATTAGCGGGAGTGGCTCAGATACGCAGTATTTT
clone size: once; V gene: TRBV28; D gene: NA; J gene: TRBJ1-3; CDR3 protein: CASSDLDNLRNTIYF; CDR3 DNA: TGTGCCAGCAGTGACTTGGACAACCTTAGAAACACCATATATTTT
clone size: NA; V gene: TRBV7-9; D gene: NA; J gene: TRBJ2-5; CDR3 protein: CASNQLGGIQETQYF; CDR3 DNA: TGTGCCAGCAACCAACTGGGGGGAATCCAAGAGACCCAGTACTTC
clone size: once; V gene: TRBV5-1; D gene: NA; J gene: TRBJ2-2; CDR3 protein: CASSLDRPTGELFF; CDR3 DNA: TGCGCCAGCAGTCTCGACAGACCCACCGGGGAGCTGTTTTTT
clone size: few; V gene: TRBV27; D gene: TRBD1; J gene: TRBJ2-7; CDR3 protein: CASSHKGQGVYEQYF; CDR3 DNA: TGTGCCAGCAGCCACAAGGGACAGGGGGTCTACGAGCAGTACTTC
clone size: NA; V gene: TRBV28; D gene: TRBD1; J gene: TRBJ2-5; CDR3 protein: CASSTTGGETQYF; CDR3 DNA: TGTGCCAGCAGTACGACAGGGGGGGAGACCCAGTACTTC
clone size: NA; V gene: TRBV2; D gene: TRBD1; J gene: TRBJ1-5; CDR3 protein: CASSRDRAYSNQPQHF; CDR3 DNA: TGTGCCAGCAGCCGGGACAGGGCTTATAGCAATCAGCCCCAGCATTTT
clone size: once; V gene: TRBV12-1; D gene: NA; J gene: TRBJ2-2; CDR3 protein: CATPGGRAGELFF; CDR3 DNA: TGTGCCACCCCAGGGGGCCGAGCCGGGGAGCTGTTTTTT
clone size: NA; V gene: TRBV6-5; D gene: TRBD1; J gene: TRBJ2-5; CDR3 protein: CASSYSGQGGETQYF; CDR3 DNA: TGTGCCAGCAGTTACTCGGGACAGGGAGGAGAGACCCAGTACTTC
clone size: NA; V gene: TRBV20-1; D gene: TRBD1; J gene: TRBJ1-5; CDR3 protein: CSASTGDNQPQHF; CDR3 DNA: TGCAGTGCTAGTACAGGGGACAATCAGCCCCAGCATTTT
clone size: NA; V gene: TRBV14; D gene: TRBD1; J gene: TRBJ1-4; CDR3 protein: CASSQGTGATNEKLFF; CDR3 DNA: TGTGCCAGCAGCCAGGGGACAGGGGCAACTAATGAAAAACTGTTTTTT
clone size: NA; V gene: TRBV30; D gene: TRBD2; J gene: TRBJ2-3; CDR3 protein: CASSGRAWADTQYF; CDR3 DNA: TGTGCCTCCTCGGGGAGGGCCTGGGCAGATACGCAGTATTTT
clone size: NA; V gene: TRBV19; D gene: NA; J gene: TRBJ1-1; CDR3 protein: CASSQGWTEAFF; CDR3 DNA: TGTGCCAGTAGCCAGGGGTGGACTGAAGCTTTCTTT
clone size: NA; V gene: TRBV9; D gene: TRBD2; J gene: TRBJ2-2; CDR3 protein: CASSVLAGGTNTGELFF; CDR3 DNA: TGTGCCAGCAGCGTTCTCGCGGGAGGAACGAACACCGGGGAGCTGTTTTTT
clone size: NA; V gene: TRBV21-1; D gene: NA; J gene: TRBJ2-7; CDR3 protein: CASSKGRPAYEQYF; CDR3 DNA: TGTGCCAGCAGCAAAGGCAGGCCTGCCTACGAGCAGTACTTC
clone size: NA; V gene: TRBV14; D gene: NA; J gene: TRBJ2-1; CDR3 protein: CASSQLGTFNEQFF; CDR3 DNA: TGTGCCAGCAGCCAACTAGGCACTTTCAATGAGCAGTTCTTC
clone size: NA; V gene: TRBV28; D gene: TRBD1; J gene: TRBJ1-2; CDR3 protein: CASTTLGTGGTHYGYTF; CDR3 DNA: TGTGCCAGCACCACTTTGGGGACAGGGGGCACCCACTATGGCTACACCTTC
clone size: NA; V gene: TRBV6-5; D gene: TRBD2; J gene: TRBJ2-2; CDR3 protein: CASRSSGRTGELFF; CDR3 DNA: TGTGCCAGCAGGTCTAGCGGGAGAACCGGGGAGCTGTTTTTT
clone size: NA; V gene: TRBV7-9; D gene: NA; J gene: TRBJ1-1; CDR3 protein: CASSPRGGEGEAFF; CDR3 DNA: TGTGCCAGCAGCCCCAGGGGAGGGGAGGGTGAAGCTTTCTTT
clone size: once; V gene: TRBV27; D gene: NA; J gene: TRBJ2-2; CDR3 protein: CGSGAAVTGELFF; CDR3 DNA: TGTGGATCAGGGGCAGCGGTAACCGGGGAGCTGTTTTTT
clone size: NA; V gene: TRBV3-1/TRBV3-2; D gene: NA; J gene: TRBJ1-4; CDR3 protein: CASQGWREEKLFF; CDR3 DNA: TGTGCCAGTCAGGGGTGGCGAGAAGAAAAACTGTTTTTT
clone size: NA; V gene: TRBV4-3; D gene: NA; J gene: TRBJ2-1; CDR3 protein: CASSQGLAGNNEQFF; CDR3 DNA: TGCGCCAGCAGCCAAGGTCTGGCGGGGAACAATGAGCAGTTCTTC
clone size: NA; V gene: TRBV12-3/TRBV12-4; D gene: NA; J gene: TRBJ2-7; CDR3 protein: CASSRTSNYEQYF; CDR3 DNA: TGTGCCAGCAGTCGGACATCCAACTACGAGCAGTACTTC
clone size: NA; V gene: TRBV6-6; D gene: TRBD1; J gene: TRBJ1-6; CDR3 protein: CASSLKDRQGAGSPLHF; CDR3 DNA: TGTGCCAGCAGTCTCAAGGACCGACAGGGGGCCGGTTCACCCCTCCACTTT
clone size: NA; V gene: TRBV4-3; D gene: NA; J gene: TRBJ1-2; CDR3 protein: CASSQVATVYGYTF; CDR3 DNA: TGCGCCAGCAGCCAAGTGGCGACAGTCTATGGCTACACCTTC
clone size: NA; V gene: TRBV7-8; D gene: TRBD1; J gene: TRBJ2-1; CDR3 protein: CASSLRDRRSYNEQFF; CDR3 DNA: TGTGCCAGCAGCTTAAGGGACAGAAGGAGCTACAATGAGCAGTTCTTC
clone size: NA; V gene: TRBV6-2/TRBV6-3; D gene: TRBD1; J gene: TRBJ1-1; CDR3 protein: CASSYPDRVNTEAFF; CDR3 DNA: TGTGCCAGCAGTTACCCTGACAGGGTGAACACTGAAGCTTTCTTT
clone size: NA; V gene: TRBV7-9; D gene: NA; J gene: TRBJ1-2; CDR3 protein: CASSSRSDGYTF; CDR3 DNA: TGTGCCAGCAGTTCTAGATCCGATGGCTACACCTTC
clone size: NA; V gene: TRBV23-1; D gene: NA; J gene: TRBJ1-1; CDR3 protein: CASPAGGDEPEDIMNTEAFF; CDR3 DNA: TGCGCCAGTCCAGCGGGGGGCGATGAACCCGAGGATATCATGAACACTGAAGCTTTCTTT
clone size: NA; V gene: TRBV19; D gene: NA; J gene: TRBJ2-7; CDR3 protein: CASSLAGGSSSYEQYF; CDR3 DNA: TGTGCCAGTAGCCTCGCCGGGGGAAGTAGCTCCTACGAGCAGTACTTC
clone size: NA; V gene: TRBV6-2/TRBV6-3; D gene: TRBD1; J gene: TRBJ1-2; CDR3 protein: CASSKSSGQVISRNYGYTF; CDR3 DNA: TGTGCCAGCAGTAAGTCTTCCGGACAGGTAATCAGTCGGAACTATGGCTACACCTTC
clone size: NA; V gene: TRBV19; D gene: TRBD2; J gene: TRBJ2-7; CDR3 protein: CASSIASGYSYEQYF; CDR3 DNA: TGTGCCAGTAGTATTGCTAGCGGGTACTCCTACGAGCAGTACTTC
clone size: NA; V gene: TRBV6-2/TRBV6-3; D gene: NA; J gene: TRBJ1-5; CDR3 protein: CASSRPPGHSNQPQHF; CDR3 DNA: TGTGCCAGCAGCCGGCCTCCGGGACACAGCAATCAGCCCCAGCATTTT
clone size: NA; V gene: TRBV5-1; D gene: TRBD1; J gene: TRBJ1-1; CDR3 protein: CASSAQQGSNTEAFF; CDR3 DNA: TGCGCCAGCAGCGCCCAACAGGGGTCGAACACTGAAGCTTTCTTT
clone size: NA; V gene: TRBV5-1; D gene: TRBD1; J gene: TRBJ1-1; CDR3 protein: CASSLAGTANTEAFF; CDR3 DNA: TGCGCCAGCAGCTTGGCCGGGACAGCGAACACTGAAGCTTTCTTT
clone size: NA; V gene: TRBV11-3; D gene: TRBD2; J gene: TRBJ2-1; CDR3 protein: CASSLAPGGDEQFF; CDR3 DNA: TGTGCCAGCAGCTTAGCGCCGGGAGGGGATGAGCAGTTCTTC
clone size: NA; V gene: TRBV6-5; D gene: TRBD1; J gene: TRBJ2-5; CDR3 protein: CATGQGGETQYF; CDR3 DNA: TGTGCCACGGGACAGGGTGGAGAGACCCAGTACTTC
clone size: NA; V gene: TRBV5-1; D gene: TRBD2; J gene: TRBJ2-1; CDR3 protein: CASTRGGGHEQFF; CDR3 DNA: TGCGCCAGCACACGGGGGGGCGGCCATGAGCAGTTCTTC
clone size: few; V gene: TRBV28; D gene: NA; J gene: TRBJ1-1; CDR3 protein: CASSLAAEEAFF; CDR3 DNA: TGTGCCAGCAGTTTAGCCGCAGAAGAAGCTTTCTTT
clone size: few; V gene: TRBV2; D gene: NA; J gene: TRBJ2-7; CDR3 protein: CASSSKREQYF; CDR3 DNA: TGTGCCAGCAGCTCCAAGCGAGAGCAGTACTTC
clone size: NA; V gene: TRBV28; D gene: TRBD2; J gene: TRBJ2-1; CDR3 protein: CASSPLTSGNEQFF; CDR3 DNA: TGTGCCAGCAGTCCCCTGACTAGCGGGAATGAGCAGTTCTTC
clone size: NA; V gene: TRBV12-3/TRBV12-4; D gene: NA; J gene: TRBJ1-6; CDR3 protein: CASSLFGNSPLHF; CDR3 DNA: TGTGCCAGCAGTTTATTCGGGAATTCACCCCTCCACTTT
clone size: NA; V gene: TRBV5-1; D gene: TRBD1; J gene: TRBJ2-7; CDR3 protein: CASTAGDRDSYEQYF; CDR3 DNA: TGCGCCAGCACCGCCGGGGACAGGGATTCCTACGAGCAGTACTTC
clone size: NA; V gene: TRBV19; D gene: TRBD2; J gene: TRBJ2-2; CDR3 protein: CASRGGRANTGELFF; CDR3 DNA: TGTGCCAGTAGAGGCGGGAGGGCGAACACCGGGGAGCTGTTTTTT
clone size: NA; V gene: TRBV5-1; D gene: NA; J gene: TRBJ1-2; CDR3 protein: CASSPEGRGWGYTF; CDR3 DNA: TGCGCCAGCAGTCCGGAGGGCCGCGGGTGGGGCTACACCTTC
clone size: NA; V gene: TRBV9; D gene: NA; J gene: TRBJ2-2; CDR3 protein: CASSVDTETGELFF; CDR3 DNA: TGTGCCAGCAGCGTGGATACAGAGACCGGGGAGCTGTTTTTT
clone size: few; V gene: TRBV15; D gene: TRBD1; J gene: TRBJ1-4; CDR3 protein: CATSRDPRTGGEKLFF; CDR3 DNA: TGTGCCACCAGCAGAGATCCAAGGACAGGGGGTGAAAAACTGTTTTTT